The rows below give T cell receptor beta chains drawn from one sample of a study of blood T cells in healthy people across ages. TCRdb independently ran MiXCR on the 5' RACE reads; one entry per CDR3 protein. The table includes 1.5 million to 2 million distinct CDR3 sequences, 28% detected once. Sample: blood. The receptor source for this set is a woman in her 30s in good health. The CDR3 runs from the conserved cysteine through the conserved F or W. Fields, in order: clone size, J gene, D gene, V gene, CDR3 DNA, CDR3 protein. D genes are given only for firm matches. Part of the rows lack a size; the others show once, few, many or a class for expanded clones.

NA	TRBJ2-3	TRBD2	TRBV12-3/TRBV12-4	TGTGCCAGCAGTTTACAGGGAGGACTAGCAGATGCGCAGTATTTT	CASSLQGGLADAQYF
few	TRBJ1-5	NA	TRBV10-2	TGCACCAGCAGTGAGGCCCTAGGAATTCAGCCCCAGCATTTT	CTSSEALGIQPQHF
NA	TRBJ2-3	NA	TRBV6-4	TGTGCCAGCAGTGACCAAGCTCCGGATACGCAGTATTTT	CASSDQAPDTQYF
NA	TRBJ2-7	TRBD1	TRBV4-3	TGCGCCAGCAGCCAAGAGAGGGGACAGGGGGCTTACGAGCAGTACTTC	CASSQERGQGAYEQYF
NA	TRBJ2-7	TRBD2	TRBV3-1	TGTGCCAGCAGCCCAGGGACTAGCGGGGGCACCCCTTTCTACGAGCAGTACTTC	CASSPGTSGGTPFYEQYF
few	TRBJ2-5	NA	TRBV6-5	TGTGCCAGCAGTTACTCGACAGCAAGGGCGGAGACCCAGTACTTC	CASSYSTARAETQYF
NA	TRBJ1-1	TRBD1	TRBV15	TGTGCCGTGGGACAGGGGATGAACACTGAAGCTTTCTTT	CAVGQGMNTEAFF
NA	TRBJ2-3	NA	TRBV6-6	TGTGCCAGCAGTTACTCACTAGGTGTATTGCAAGATACGCAGTATTTT	CASSYSLGVLQDTQYF
few	TRBJ1-2	NA	TRBV10-3	TGTGCCATCAGTGATTCGGCGAACTATGGCTACACCTTC	CAISDSANYGYTF
NA	TRBJ2-1	NA	TRBV7-2	TGTGCCAGCAGCCTGGACTATAAAAATGAGCAGTTCTTC	CASSLDYKNEQFF
many	TRBJ2-7	NA	TRBV10-3	TGTGCCATCAGCGCCGATGCGGCCCCCTACGAGCAGTACTTC	CAISADAAPYEQYF
few	TRBJ1-1	NA	TRBV6-5	TGTGCCAGCAGCCGGGGTGTCACTGAAGCTTTCTTT	CASSRGVTEAFF
few	TRBJ1-2	NA	TRBV29-1	TGCAGCGTAGGGGGAGGTCCGAACACTTATGGCTACACCTTC	CSVGGGPNTYGYTF
NA	TRBJ2-3	NA	TRBV10-1	TGCGCCAGCAGTGGGGAATCTATAAGCACAGATACGCAGTATTTT	CASSGESISTDTQYF
NA	TRBJ1-1	NA	TRBV16	TGTGCCAGCAGCCTAAAGGGACGCAGTGAAGCTTTCTTT	CASSLKGRSEAFF
few	TRBJ1-1	NA	TRBV28	TGTGCCAGCAGTTTAGCAGTGCTAACTGAAGCTTTCTTT	CASSLAVLTEAFF
NA	TRBJ1-2	NA	TRBV12-5	TGTGCTAGTGGTTTCCCTCTTGACACGTATAACTATGGCTACACCTTC	CASGFPLDTYNYGYTF
many	TRBJ2-1	NA	TRBV4-1	TGCGCCAGCAGCCAGGAACCGGGCTCAGCGCGGGAGCAGTTCTTC	CASSQEPGSAREQFF
NA	TRBJ2-5	NA	TRBV6-1	TGTGCCAGCAGTGAGGACCAAAGAGAGACCCAGTACTTC	CASSEDQRETQYF
many	TRBJ2-7	NA	TRBV12-3/TRBV12-4	TGTGCCAGCAGTTTCCAGGGAGGCGAGCAGTACTTC	CASSFQGGEQYF
NA	TRBJ1-1	NA	TRBV20-1	TGCAGTGCTAGAGCCAACCCTAAACGTGGGACAGAAGCTTTCTTT	CSARANPKRGTEAFF
NA	TRBJ2-1	TRBD2	TRBV7-6	TGTGCCAGCAGCTCCCTGTCGATAGCGGGGAATGAGCAGTTCTTC	CASSSLSIAGNEQFF
many	TRBJ2-7	TRBD1	TRBV20-1	TGCAGTGCTATTCCGGGACAGGGGGCCTCCTACGAGCAGTACTTC	CSAIPGQGASYEQYF
NA	TRBJ2-7	NA	TRBV7-2	TGTGCCAGCAGCTTAGCGCGTACAGGCTACGAGCAGTACTTC	CASSLARTGYEQYF
NA	TRBJ2-2	TRBD1	TRBV5-5	TGTGCCACCACGGGACAGCTAGAGACCGGGGAGCTGTTTTTT	CATTGQLETGELFF
NA	TRBJ2-3	NA	TRBV12-3/TRBV12-4	TGTGCCAGCAGCCGAAGCATACTCACTAGAACAGATACGCAGTATTTT	CASSRSILTRTDTQYF
NA	TRBJ2-1	TRBD2	TRBV7-8	TGTGCCAGCAGCCCCAAACGACTAGCGGAAGACAATGAGCAGTTCTTC	CASSPKRLAEDNEQFF
many	TRBJ2-1	NA	TRBV2	TGTGCCAGCAGTGAGCTGGGGGACAATGAGCAGTTCTTC	CASSELGDNEQFF
few	TRBJ2-7	TRBD1	TRBV6-1	TGTGCCAGCAGGCTTAACAGGGGTTCCTACGAGCAGTACTTC	CASRLNRGSYEQYF
few	TRBJ1-4	NA	TRBV7-9	TGTGCCAGCAGCTTAACCGGGACACTGAATGAAAAACTGTTTTTT	CASSLTGTLNEKLFF
NA	TRBJ1-2	NA	TRBV5-5	TGTGCCGGCAGCCCAAGGTCAGGCGGCTATGGCTACACCTTC	CAGSPRSGGYGYTF
NA	TRBJ1-4	NA	TRBV2	TGTGCCAGCAGATCGGGGTCCGTATGGGAAAAACTGTTTTTT	CASRSGSVWEKLFF
NA	TRBJ1-1	NA	TRBV5-6	TGTGCCAGCAGCTTCAACGAAGGAGGCACTGAAGCTTTCTTT	CASSFNEGGTEAFF
NA	TRBJ2-7	TRBD2	TRBV14	TGTGCCAGCAGCCAAGTGGGAGGGCTCAGCAAGCAGTACTTC	CASSQVGGLSKQYF
NA	TRBJ1-5	NA	TRBV20-1	TGCAGTGCTAGACCGGGCCTCCCGGGGGGCAATCAGCCCCAGCATTTT	CSARPGLPGGNQPQHF
few	TRBJ1-2	TRBD1	TRBV7-9	TGTGCCAGCACCGACAACCGAGGGACAGGACGTTACACTAACTATGGCTACACCTTC	CASTDNRGTGRYTNYGYTF
NA	TRBJ2-1	TRBD2	TRBV9	TGTGCCAGCAGCGTAGGGGAGGGGGGAGCGGGGGGGCCCTACAATGAGCAGTTCTTC	CASSVGEGGAGGPYNEQFF
few	TRBJ2-1	NA	TRBV20-1	TGCAGTGCTAGAGAAGTTCTAACATACAATGAGCAGTTCTTC	CSAREVLTYNEQFF
few	TRBJ2-5	TRBD2	TRBV29-1	TGCAGCGTTGATAGCGGGCTACCAGAGACCCAGTACTTC	CSVDSGLPETQYF
few	TRBJ2-2	TRBD2	TRBV3-1	TGTGCCAGCAGCGGACTAGCGGGGGCGCCCGGGGAGCTGTTTTTT	CASSGLAGAPGELFF
few	TRBJ1-5	TRBD1	TRBV24-1	TGTGCCACCAGTGACCCTAGGACAGGGGGGGCCTCGCCCCAGCATTTT	CATSDPRTGGASPQHF
NA	TRBJ2-7	NA	TRBV7-2	TGTGCCAGCAGCTTTTACACACCCTTATCCTACGAGCAGTACTTC	CASSFYTPLSYEQYF
NA	TRBJ2-1	NA	TRBV6-2/TRBV6-3	TGTGCCAGCGGTTACGTTGAGCAGTTCTTC	CASGYVEQFF
NA	TRBJ2-1	TRBD2	TRBV7-2	TGTGCCAGCAGCTTTCTGCGCGGGAGCTCTGAGCAGTTCTTC	CASSFLRGSSEQFF
NA	TRBJ2-3	TRBD2	TRBV29-1	TGCAGCGCAACGGGACTTAGCGGGGGACCAAGGGGAGATACGCAGTATTTT	CSATGLSGGPRGDTQYF
few	TRBJ2-5	NA	TRBV10-3	TGTGCCATCAGTCTCCCGCGACAAGGGGATGAGCAGTACTTC	CAISLPRQGDEQYF
NA	TRBJ2-5	TRBD1	TRBV7-2	TGTGCCAGCAGCATCCGACCGGGACAGTCAGGGGAGACCCAGTACTTC	CASSIRPGQSGETQYF
NA	TRBJ1-2	NA	TRBV12-3/TRBV12-4	TGTGCCAGTTGGGACCGGGCGCGGGGCTACACCTTC	CASWDRARGYTF
few	TRBJ2-5	TRBD1	TRBV20-1	TGCAGTGTCCCTGGGACAGGGGGATTAGGGACCCAGTACTTC	CSVPGTGGLGTQYF
many	TRBJ2-5	TRBD2	TRBV7-2	TGTGCCAGCAGCCGACTCCCGGGACTAGCGGTTGAGACCCAGTACTTC	CASSRLPGLAVETQYF
NA	TRBJ1-1	NA	TRBV7-2	TGTGCCAGCAGCCTGCAGGGTTTCGCTGAAGCTTTCTTT	CASSLQGFAEAFF
NA	TRBJ2-3	NA	TRBV7-2	TGTGCCAGCAGCTTAGAGGGTGTCAACGGGGGTACGCAGTATTTT	CASSLEGVNGGTQYF
NA	TRBJ2-1	TRBD2	TRBV7-3	TGTGCCAGCAGCTTATCTAGCGGGGGTCTATTAAATGAGCAGTTCTTC	CASSLSSGGLLNEQFF